This note documents a single T cell receptor (beta chain) sequence. What it binds is not known. This sample stems from a study of OX40 agonist ivuxolimab in advanced cancers. Overall study findings and caveats: Specificity for antigen went undetermined in the expanded peripheral T cells. Fewer expanded clones were found on average in CD4+ than in CD8+ T cells.

Sequencing used immunoSEQ multiplex PCR; TCRdb keeps in-frame clones, though not all of them. The profile shows 100,000 or so clones, about 85% of them singletons. The CDR3 sequence is 15 residues long. Germline assignment: CDR1 SGHDT and CDR2 YYEEEE. The receptor was derived from an adult with an advanced solid tumor such as melanoma, head and neck, liver or kidney cancer. The rearrangement uses TRBV5-6 and TRBJ2-5; D assignment may be TRBD1 or TRBD2 (5 bases each). The J call is uncertain, as TRBJ2-7 better fits the DNA end. The specimen was CD4+ or CD8+ T cells sorted from blood, collected in a trial of the OX40 agonist ivuxolimab. CDR3 loop: CASTPGWDHNYEQYF. The CDR3 region has the DNA TGTGCCAGCACCCCCGGGTGGGACCACAACTACGAGCAGTACTTC.